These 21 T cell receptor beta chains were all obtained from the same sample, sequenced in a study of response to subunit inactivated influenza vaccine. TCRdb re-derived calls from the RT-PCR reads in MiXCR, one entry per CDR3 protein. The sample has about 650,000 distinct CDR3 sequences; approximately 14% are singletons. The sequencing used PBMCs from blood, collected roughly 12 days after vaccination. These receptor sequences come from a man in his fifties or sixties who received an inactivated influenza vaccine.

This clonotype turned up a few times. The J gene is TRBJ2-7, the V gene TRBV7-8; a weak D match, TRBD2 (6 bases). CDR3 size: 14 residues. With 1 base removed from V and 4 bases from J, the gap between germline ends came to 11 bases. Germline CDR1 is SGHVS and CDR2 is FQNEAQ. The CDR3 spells CASSLVGGIYEQYF. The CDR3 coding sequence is TGTGCCAGCAGCTTAGTGGGGGGAATTTACGAGCAGTACTTC. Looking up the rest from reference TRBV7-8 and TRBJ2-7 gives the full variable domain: GAGVSQSPRYKVAKRGQDVALRCDPISGHVSLFWYQQALGQGPEFLTYFQNEAQLDKSGLPSDRFFAERPEGSVSTLKIQRTQQEDSAVYLCASSLVGGIYEQYFGPGTRLTVT.

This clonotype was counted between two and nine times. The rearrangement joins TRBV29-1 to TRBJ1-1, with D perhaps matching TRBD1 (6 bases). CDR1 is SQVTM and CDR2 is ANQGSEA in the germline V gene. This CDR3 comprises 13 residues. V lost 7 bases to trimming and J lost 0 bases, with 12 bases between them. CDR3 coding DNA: TGCAGCGCCCGGGACACACTGAACACTGAAGCTTTCTTT. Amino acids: CSARDTLNTEAFF.

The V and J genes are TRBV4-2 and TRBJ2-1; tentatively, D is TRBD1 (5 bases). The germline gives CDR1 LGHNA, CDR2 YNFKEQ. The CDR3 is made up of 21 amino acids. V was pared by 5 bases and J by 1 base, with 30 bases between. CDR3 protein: CASSDNTAGLRFVTSYNEQFF. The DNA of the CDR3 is TGTGCCAGCAGCGATAACACGGCAGGGCTTAGGTTTGTCACGTCCTACAATGAGCAGTTCTTC.

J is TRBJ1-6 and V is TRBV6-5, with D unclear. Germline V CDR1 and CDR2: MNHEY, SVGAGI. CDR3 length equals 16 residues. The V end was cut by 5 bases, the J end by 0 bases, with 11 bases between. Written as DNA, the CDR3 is TGTGCCAGCAGTCTCGACTGGAGCTCCTATAATTCACCCCTCCACTTT. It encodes CASSLDWSSYNSPLHF.

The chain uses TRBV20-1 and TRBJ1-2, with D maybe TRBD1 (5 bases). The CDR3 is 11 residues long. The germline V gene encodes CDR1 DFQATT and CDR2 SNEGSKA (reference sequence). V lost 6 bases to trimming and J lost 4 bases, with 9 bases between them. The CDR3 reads CSARGSYGYTF. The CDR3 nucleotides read TGCAGTGCAAGGGGCAGCTATGGCTACACCTTC.

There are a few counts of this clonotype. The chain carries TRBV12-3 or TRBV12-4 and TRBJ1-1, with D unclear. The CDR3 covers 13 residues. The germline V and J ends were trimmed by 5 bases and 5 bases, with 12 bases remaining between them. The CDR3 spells CASSLRLWTEAFF. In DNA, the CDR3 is TGTGCCAGCAGTCTCCGTCTTTGGACTGAAGCTTTCTTT.

The CDR3, as DNA: TGTGCCATCAGCGGACAGGGCCTCCTTGTTTTGCACAATGAGCAGTTCTTC. It translates to CAISGQGLLVLHNEQFF. The V call is TRBV10-3, the J call TRBJ2-1; 8 nucleotides match TRBD1. The CDR3 runs to 17 residues. Germline assignment: CDR1 ENHRY and CDR2 SYGVKD. The V gene end was trimmed by 6 bases and the J gene end by 5 bases; junction bases not matched to a gene: 15.

Here the CDR3 DNA reads TGTGCCAGCAGCCAGAGACAGGGAAGCACCTACGAGCAGTACTTC. It specifies CASSQRQGSTYEQYF. The V and J genes are TRBV14 and TRBJ2-7; 7 nucleotides match TRBD1. The CDR3 extends over 15 amino acids. V shed 3 bases and J 2 bases; nucleotides not matched to a gene: 7. CDR1 is SGHDN, CDR2 FVKESK, per germline.

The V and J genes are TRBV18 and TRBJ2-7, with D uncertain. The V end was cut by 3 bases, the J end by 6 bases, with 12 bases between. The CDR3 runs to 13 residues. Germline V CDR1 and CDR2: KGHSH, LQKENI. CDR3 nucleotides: TGTGCCAGCTCACCGGGTAATAGTCTCGAGCAGTACTTC. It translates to CASSPGNSLEQYF.

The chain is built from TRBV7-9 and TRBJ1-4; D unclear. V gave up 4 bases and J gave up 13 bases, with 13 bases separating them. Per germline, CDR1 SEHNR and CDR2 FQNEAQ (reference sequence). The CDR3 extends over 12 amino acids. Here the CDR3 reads CASSSGPLGLFF. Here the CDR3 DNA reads TGTGCCAGCAGCTCTGGCCCCCTTGGACTGTTTTTT.

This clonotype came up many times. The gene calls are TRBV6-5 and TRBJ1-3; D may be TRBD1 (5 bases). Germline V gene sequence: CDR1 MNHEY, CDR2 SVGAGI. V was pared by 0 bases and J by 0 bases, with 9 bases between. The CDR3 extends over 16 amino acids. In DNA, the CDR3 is TGTGCCAGCAGTTACTCATCAGGGAGCTCTGGAAACACCATATATTTT. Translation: CASSYSSGSSGNTIYF.

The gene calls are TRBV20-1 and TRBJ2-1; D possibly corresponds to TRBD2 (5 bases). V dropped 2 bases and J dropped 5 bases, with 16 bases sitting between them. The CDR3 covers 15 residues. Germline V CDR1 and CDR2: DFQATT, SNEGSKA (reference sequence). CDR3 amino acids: CSARLAAKGNNEQFF. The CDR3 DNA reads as TGCAGTGCTAGACTAGCTGCCAAAGGGAACAATGAGCAGTTCTTC.

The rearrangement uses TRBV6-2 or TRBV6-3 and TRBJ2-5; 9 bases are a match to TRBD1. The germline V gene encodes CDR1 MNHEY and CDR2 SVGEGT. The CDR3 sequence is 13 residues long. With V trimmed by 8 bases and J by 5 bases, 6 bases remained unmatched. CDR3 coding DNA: TGTGCCAGCCGACGACAGGGGGACGAGACCCAGTACTTC. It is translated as CASRRQGDETQYF.

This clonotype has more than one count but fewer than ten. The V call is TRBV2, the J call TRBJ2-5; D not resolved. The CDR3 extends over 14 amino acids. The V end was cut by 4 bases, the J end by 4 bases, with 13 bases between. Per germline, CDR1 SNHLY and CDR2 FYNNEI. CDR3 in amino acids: CASSGASSIETQYF. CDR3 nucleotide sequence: TGTGCCAGCAGTGGGGCCTCATCTATAGAGACCCAGTACTTC.

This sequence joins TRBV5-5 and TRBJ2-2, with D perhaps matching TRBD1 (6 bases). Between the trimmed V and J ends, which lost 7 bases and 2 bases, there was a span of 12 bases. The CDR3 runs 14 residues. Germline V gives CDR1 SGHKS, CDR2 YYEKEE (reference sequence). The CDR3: CASRKDRNTGELFF. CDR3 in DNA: TGTGCCAGCCGCAAGGACAGAAACACCGGGGAGCTGTTTTTT.

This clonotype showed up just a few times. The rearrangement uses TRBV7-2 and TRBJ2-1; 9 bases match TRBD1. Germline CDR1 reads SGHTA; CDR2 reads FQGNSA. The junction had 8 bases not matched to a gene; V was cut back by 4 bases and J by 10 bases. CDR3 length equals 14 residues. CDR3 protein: CASSSGTGNWEQFF. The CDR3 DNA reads TGTGCCAGCAGCTCCGGGACAGGGAACTGGGAGCAGTTCTTC. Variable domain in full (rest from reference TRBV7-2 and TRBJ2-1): GAGVSQSPSNKVTEKGKDVELRCDPISGHTALYWYRQSLGQGLEFLIYFQGNSAPDKSGLPSDRFSAERTGGSVSTLTIQRTQQEDSAVYLCASSSGTGNWEQFFGPGTRLTVL.

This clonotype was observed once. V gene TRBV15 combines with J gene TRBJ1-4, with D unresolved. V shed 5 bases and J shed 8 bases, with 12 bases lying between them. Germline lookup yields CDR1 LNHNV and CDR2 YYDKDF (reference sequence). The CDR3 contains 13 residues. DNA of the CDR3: TGTGCCACCAGCGGATCCAGTTACGAAAAACTGTTTTTT. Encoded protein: CATSGSSYEKLFF. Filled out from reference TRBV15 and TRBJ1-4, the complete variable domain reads DAMVIQNPRYQVTQFGKPVTLSCSQTLNHNVMYWYQQKSSQAPKLLFHYYDKDFNNEADTPDNFQSRRPNTSFCFLDIRSPGLGDTAMYLCATSGSSYEKLFFGSGTQLSVL.

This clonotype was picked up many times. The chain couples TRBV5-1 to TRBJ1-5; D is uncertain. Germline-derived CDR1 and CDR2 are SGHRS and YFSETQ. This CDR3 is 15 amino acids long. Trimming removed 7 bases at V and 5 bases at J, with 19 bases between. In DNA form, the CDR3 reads TGCGCCAGCGCCTCCGGACCTAATGGGGATCAGCCCCAGCATTTT. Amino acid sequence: CASASGPNGDQPQHF.

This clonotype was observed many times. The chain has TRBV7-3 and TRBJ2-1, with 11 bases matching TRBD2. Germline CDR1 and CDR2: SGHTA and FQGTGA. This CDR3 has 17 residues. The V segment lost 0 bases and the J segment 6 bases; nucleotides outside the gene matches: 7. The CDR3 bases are TGTGCCAGCAGCTTAACGACGACTAGCGGGACGACCAATGAGCAGTTCTTC. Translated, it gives CASSLTTTSGTTNEQFF.

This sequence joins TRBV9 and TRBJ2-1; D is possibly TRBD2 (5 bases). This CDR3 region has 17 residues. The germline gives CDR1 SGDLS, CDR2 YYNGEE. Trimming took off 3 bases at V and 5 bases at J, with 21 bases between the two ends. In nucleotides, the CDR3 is TGTGCCAGCAGCGCCGTGCGGTGGGGAACTAGTGACAATGAGCAGTTCTTC. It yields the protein CASSAVRWGTSDNEQFF.

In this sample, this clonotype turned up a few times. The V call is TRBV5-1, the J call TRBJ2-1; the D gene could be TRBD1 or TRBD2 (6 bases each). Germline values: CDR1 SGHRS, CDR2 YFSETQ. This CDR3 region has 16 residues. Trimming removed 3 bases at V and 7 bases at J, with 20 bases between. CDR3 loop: CASSSLRGRLSNEQFF. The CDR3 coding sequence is TGCGCCAGCAGCTCCCTCCGGGGGCGCCTGTCGAATGAGCAGTTCTTC.